This note documents a single T cell receptor (beta chain) sequence. The data originate from a study of blood T cell repertoires in COVID-19. Overall study: The study drew acute and convalescent COVID-19 samples from the United States, Italy and Spain.

Individuals aged about 18 to 90 years were recruited from 24 US areas. The study counted Cohort 3 donors as recovered given two negative PCRs, clearance, or symptom resolution. Trimming cost V 0 bases and J 2 bases, with 10 bases left between them. The CDR3 is 15 amino acids. Germline V CDR1 and CDR2: LGHNA, YNFKEQ. The authors' processing: Researchers report that nucleated cell counts were estimated from reference gene primer amplification. Profiled with immunoSEQ multiplex PCR; TCRdb holds only in-frame clones, not every one. That table furnishes V, J and clone size, whereas the DNA furnished D and trimming. The data show approximately 200,000 clones, more than 70% seen once.

The receptor's source is a woman aged 25 to 45 who had recovered from COVID-19. The J gene is TRBJ1-2, the V gene TRBV4-2, with a possible D match to TRBD1 (5 bases). Sequenced material: PBMCs or T cells enriched from blood (not recorded which). In DNA, the CDR3 is TGTGCCAGCAGCCAAGATCCGGACAACAACTATGGCTACACCTTC. Residues: CASSQDPDNNYGYTF.